This paragraph covers one T cell receptor beta chain sequence. As processed by the authors: It was from reference gene primer amplification that nucleated cell counts were estimated. The assay was immunoSEQ multiplex PCR, and TCRdb's table has in-frame clones only and misses some. V and J calls and clone size are those listed in that table; D and trimming were worked out from the DNA. The data contain about 150,000 clones, around 80% of them singletons. In germline, CDR1 is LNHDA, CDR2 SQIVND (reference sequence). After removal of 6 bases from V and 4 bases from J, the junction contained 3 bases not matched to a gene. The CDR3 length is 13 residues. This sample is part of a study of blood T cell repertoires in COVID-19.

The sequenced sample was PBMCs or T cells enriched from blood (not recorded which). The chain uses TRBV19 and TRBJ1-1, with 9 bases that match TRBD1. The TCR originated in a man aged 50 or older who had recovered from COVID-19. CDR3 DNA sequence: TGTGCCAGTAGGACAGGGGGTGGCACTGAAGCTTTCTTT. The encoded protein is CASRTGGGTEAFF.